This TCR beta chain appears in the sequencing data of a study of tumor and adjacent non-tumor tissue in lung cancer. Study summary: Patients comprised about a dozen adenocarcinoma, a couple of squamous cell carcinoma and 1 small cell lung cancer. On average, productive TCRbeta reads reached a few million per sample. Study-level findings and limits: Tumor repertoires had a smaller top 100 clone share than normal lung.

Of note for this clonotype: The antigen remains unidentified. The conserved phenylalanine or tryptophan normally closing the CDR3 is absent here, so this likely arose from a read error.

Per germline, CDR1 MDHEN and CDR2 SYDVKM. The CDR3 runs 17 residues. Three rounds of nested PCR, following a modified ARM-PCR protocol, produced the TCRbeta library. From the multiplex PCR reads, TCRdb called clonotypes with MiXCR, one entry per CDR3 protein. The table lists around 80,000 distinct CDR3 sequences, more than 80% of them singletons. This sample's RNA came from whole unsorted tissue. More than 3 cm separated this lung sample from the edge of the tumor. Newly diagnosed lung cancer patients had thoracic surgery in China, August–late 2014, without prior chemotherapy. The specimen was distant non-tumor lung tissue. The chain carries TRBV28 and TRBJ1-5; D unclear. This TCR was recovered from a man aged 55 to 70 with non-small cell lung cancer. The CDR3 here is CTSSLFYTGKWGQPQHY. The CDR3 DNA is TGTACCAGCAGTTTATTTTACACGGGGAAATGGGGTCAGCCCCAGCATTAT.